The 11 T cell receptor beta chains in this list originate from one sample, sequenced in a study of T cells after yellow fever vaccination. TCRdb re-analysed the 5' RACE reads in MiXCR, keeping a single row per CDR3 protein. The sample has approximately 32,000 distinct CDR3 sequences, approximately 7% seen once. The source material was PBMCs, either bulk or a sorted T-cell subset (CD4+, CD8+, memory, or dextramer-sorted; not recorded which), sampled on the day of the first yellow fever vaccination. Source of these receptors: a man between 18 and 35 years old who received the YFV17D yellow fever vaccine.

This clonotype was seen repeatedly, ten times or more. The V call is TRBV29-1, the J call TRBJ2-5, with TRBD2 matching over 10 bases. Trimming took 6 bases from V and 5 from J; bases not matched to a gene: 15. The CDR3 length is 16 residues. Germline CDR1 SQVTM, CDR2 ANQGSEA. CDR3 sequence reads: CSVAGIAGGTSETQYF. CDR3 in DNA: TGCAGCGTCGCTGGAATAGCGGGGGGCACTTCGGAGACCCAGTACTTC.

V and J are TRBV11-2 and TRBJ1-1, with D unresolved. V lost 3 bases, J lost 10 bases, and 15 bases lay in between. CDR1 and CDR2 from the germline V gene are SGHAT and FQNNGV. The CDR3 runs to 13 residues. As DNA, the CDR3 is TGTGCCAGCAGCTTTCTCCAGAGACCTGGAGCTTTCTTT. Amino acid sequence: CASSFLQRPGAFF.

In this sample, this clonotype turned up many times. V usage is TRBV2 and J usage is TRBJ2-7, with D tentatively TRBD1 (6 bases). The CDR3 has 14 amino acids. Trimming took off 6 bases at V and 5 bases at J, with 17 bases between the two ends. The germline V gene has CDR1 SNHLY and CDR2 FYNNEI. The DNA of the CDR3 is TGTGCCAGCAGGGCCCGGACAGTTTTTGACGAGCAGTACTTC. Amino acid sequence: CASRARTVFDEQYF.

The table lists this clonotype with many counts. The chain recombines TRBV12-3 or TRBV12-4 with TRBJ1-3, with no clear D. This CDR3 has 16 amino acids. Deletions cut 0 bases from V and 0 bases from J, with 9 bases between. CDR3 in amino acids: CASSLAGRYSGNTIYF. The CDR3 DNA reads TGTGCCAGCAGTTTAGCCGGACGGTACTCTGGAAACACCATATATTTT.

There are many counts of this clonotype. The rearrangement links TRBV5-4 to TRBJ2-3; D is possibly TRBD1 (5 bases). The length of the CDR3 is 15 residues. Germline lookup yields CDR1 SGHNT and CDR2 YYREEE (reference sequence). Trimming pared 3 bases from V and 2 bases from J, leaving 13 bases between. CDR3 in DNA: TGTGCCAGCAGCTCGGACAAGGACCACACAGATACGCAGTATTTT. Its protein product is CASSSDKDHTDTQYF.

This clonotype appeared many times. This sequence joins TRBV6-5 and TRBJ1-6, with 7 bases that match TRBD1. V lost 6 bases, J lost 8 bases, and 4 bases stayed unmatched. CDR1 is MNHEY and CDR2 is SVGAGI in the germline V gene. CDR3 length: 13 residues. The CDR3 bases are TGTGCCAGCAGGGCAGGGGGGCATTCACCCCTCCACTTT. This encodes CASRAGGHSPLHF.

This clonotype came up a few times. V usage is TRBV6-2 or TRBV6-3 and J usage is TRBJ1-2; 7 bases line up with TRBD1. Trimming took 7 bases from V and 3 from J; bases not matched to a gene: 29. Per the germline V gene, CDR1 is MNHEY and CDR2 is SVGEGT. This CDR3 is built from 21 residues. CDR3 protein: CASTLLWDSWISGARHYGYTF. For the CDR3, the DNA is TGTGCCAGCACCCTTTTATGGGACAGCTGGATATCAGGGGCGCGTCACTATGGCTACACCTTC.

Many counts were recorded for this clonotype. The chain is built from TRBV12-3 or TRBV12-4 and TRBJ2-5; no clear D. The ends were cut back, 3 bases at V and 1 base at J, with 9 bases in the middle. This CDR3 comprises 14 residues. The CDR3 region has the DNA TGTGCCAGCAGTTTGATAGCCAGCCAAGAGACCCAGTACTTC. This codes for CASSLIASQETQYF.

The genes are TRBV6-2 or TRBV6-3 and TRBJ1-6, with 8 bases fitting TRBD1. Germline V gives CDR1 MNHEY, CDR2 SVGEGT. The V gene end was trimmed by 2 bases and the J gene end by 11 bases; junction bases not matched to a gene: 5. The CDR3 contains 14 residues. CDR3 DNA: TGTGCCAGCAGTTACGACAGGGGAGTGACACCCCTCCACTTT. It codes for CASSYDRGVTPLHF.

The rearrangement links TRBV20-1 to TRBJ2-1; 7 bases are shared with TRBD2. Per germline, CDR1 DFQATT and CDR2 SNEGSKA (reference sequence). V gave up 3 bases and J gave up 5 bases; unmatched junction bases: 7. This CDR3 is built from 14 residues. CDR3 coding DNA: TGCAGTGCTAGTGAGTCGCGGGGGAACAATGAGCAGTTCTTC. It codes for CSASESRGNNEQFF.

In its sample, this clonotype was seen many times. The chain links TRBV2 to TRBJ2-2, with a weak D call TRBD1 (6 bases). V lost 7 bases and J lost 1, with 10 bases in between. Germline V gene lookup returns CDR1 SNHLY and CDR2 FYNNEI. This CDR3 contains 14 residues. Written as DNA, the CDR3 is TGTGCCAGCATAAGGACAGAGAACACCGGGGAGCTGTTTTTT. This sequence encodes CASIRTENTGELFF. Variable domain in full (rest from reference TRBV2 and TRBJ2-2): EPEVTQTPSHQVTQMGQEVILRCVPISNHLYFYWYRQILGQKVEFLVSFYNNEISEKSEIFDDQFSVERPDGSNFTLKIRSTKLEDSAMYFCASIRTENTGELFFGEGSRLTVL.